This entry lists 18 T cell receptor beta chains sequenced from one sample in a study of cytomegalovirus exposure and HLA in healthy donors. This table comes from immunoSEQ multiplex PCR, and its TCRdb copy is limited to in-frame clones, with some not included. The sample shows about 160,000 clones, around four fifths of them seen only once. The sequencing input was PBMCs. Receptors originate from a man younger than 40 in good health and CMV-seropositive.

The CDR3 sequence is CASSLGGTYEQYF. CDR3 DNA: TGTGCCAGCAGCTTAGGCGGTACCTACGAGCAGTACTTC. The chain recombines TRBV7-6 with TRBJ2-7; no definite D call. Trimming took 1 base from V and 2 from J, leaving 6 bases between them. This CDR3 contains 13 residues. The germline V gene has CDR1 SGHVS and CDR2 FNYEAQ.

Only one count was recorded for this clone. The chain links TRBV11-2 to TRBJ2-7, with TRBD2 identical over 7 bases. There are 14 residues in the CDR3. J gave up 0 bases and V 6 bases, and 5 bases lay outside the gene matches. CDR1 SGHAT and CDR2 FQNNGV come from the germline V gene. CDR3: CASRRGYSSYEQYF. The CDR3, as DNA: TGTGCCAGCAGGCGGGGGTACAGCTCCTACGAGCAGTACTTC.

The rearrangement uses TRBV29-1 and TRBJ2-7; D may be TRBD1 (5 bases). The CDR3 has 14 amino acids. The germline gives CDR1 SQVTM, CDR2 ANQGSEA. With 3 bases removed from V and 1 base from J, the gap between germline ends came to 13 bases. CDR3 protein: CSVDGTGNSYEQYF. The DNA of the CDR3 is TGCAGCGTTGACGGAACAGGAAATTCCTACGAGCAGTACTTC.

The rearrangement uses TRBV7-9 and TRBJ2-3; possibly TRBD1 for D (6 bases). V shed 7 bases and J shed 2 bases, with 25 bases lying between them. The CDR3 covers 18 residues. In germline, CDR1 is SEHNR, CDR2 FQNEAQ (reference sequence). As DNA, the CDR3 is TGTGCCAGCACTTATTCTAGGGGGTGGGGTTACAACACAGATACGCAGTATTTT. It specifies CASTYSRGWGYNTDTQYF.

The chain couples TRBV5-4 to TRBJ1-3, with 7 bases aligning to TRBD1. CDR1 is SGHNT, CDR2 YYREEE, per germline (reference sequence). The CDR3 runs 16 residues. The J segment lost 4 bases and the V segment lost 3 bases, leaving 10 bases of the junction unmatched. CDR3 nucleotide sequence: TGTGCCAGCAGCTCCTTAAAAGGGACAGCGGGAAACACCATATATTTT. Protein sequence: CASSSLKGTAGNTIYF. Combining the CDR3 with reference TRBV5-4 and TRBJ1-3 gives the whole variable domain ETGVTQSPTHLIKTRGQQVTLRCSSQSGHNTVSWYQQALGQGPQFIFQYYREEENGRGNFPPRFSGLQFPNYSSELNVNALELDDSALYLCASSSLKGTAGNTIYFGEGSWLTVV.

The rearrangement uses TRBV9 and TRBJ2-7; 9 nucleotides match TRBD2. The length of the CDR3 is 17 residues. V trimming: 4 bases; J trimming: 2 bases; junction bases outside the gene matches: 13. Germline V lookup: CDR1 SGDLS, CDR2 YYNGEE. CDR3 in DNA: TGTGCCAGCAGCCCTACAGAGGGGAGCGGGGGGACCTACGAGCAGTACTTC. Translating gives CASSPTEGSGGTYEQYF.

This sequence joins TRBV7-2 and TRBJ1-2; TRBD1 matches at 9 bases. CDR1 and CDR2 (germline): SGHTA, FQGNSA. The CDR3 length is 17 residues. The J segment lost 4 bases and the V segment lost 1 base, leaving 10 bases of the junction unmatched. CDR3: CASSLETGGAGSYGYTF. CDR3 nucleotide sequence: TGTGCCAGCAGCTTAGAAACAGGGGGCGCGGGGAGCTATGGCTACACCTTC.

This chain joins TRBV27 and TRBJ1-1; 9 bases agree with TRBD1. Germline CDR1 and CDR2: MNHEY and SMNVEV (reference sequence). The CDR3 has 14 residues. V dropped 8 bases and J dropped 4; count of bases not matched to a gene: 8. CDR3 amino acids: CASGGTGRSTEAFF. DNA for the CDR3: TGTGCCAGCGGGGGGACAGGGAGGTCCACTGAAGCTTTCTTT.

The V and J genes are TRBV27 and TRBJ2-3, with 7 bases matching TRBD1. Germline values: CDR1 MNHEY, CDR2 SMNVEV (reference sequence). There are 14 residues in the CDR3. Unmatched junction bases numbered 3, after V lost 6 bases and J lost 0 bases. This chain's CDR3 is CASRRDRSTDTQYF. The CDR3 DNA follows: TGTGCCAGCAGGAGGGACAGAAGCACAGATACGCAGTATTTT.

This clone has a single count. This rearrangement joins TRBV5-1 to TRBJ2-3, with 7 bases aligning to TRBD1. Germline V lookup: CDR1 SGHRS, CDR2 YFSETQ. This CDR3 comprises 16 residues. Germline trimming cut 0 bases from V and 2 bases from J; bases unmatched to any gene: 6. CDR3 in amino acids: CASSLGQGTPTDTQYF. The CDR3 DNA sequence: TGCGCCAGCAGCTTGGGACAGGGTACCCCCACAGATACGCAGTATTTT.

The genes are TRBV5-1 and TRBJ2-1, with 9 bases aligning to TRBD1. Germline CDR1 reads SGHRS; CDR2 reads YFSETQ. V lost 4 bases and J lost 5; bases outside the gene matches: 7. The CDR3 is 15 amino acids. The CDR3: CASSGGQGVDNEQFF. The CDR3 coding sequence is TGCGCCAGCAGCGGGGGACAGGGAGTAGACAATGAGCAGTTCTTC.

This clone came up a few times. The chain carries TRBV6-6 and TRBJ1-6; unclear D gene. Between the trimmed V and J ends, which lost 11 bases and 7 bases, there was a span of 12 bases. The CDR3 has 12 residues. CDR1 and CDR2 from the germline V gene are MNHNY and SVGAGI (reference sequence). CDR3 in amino acids: CAVCLRNSPLHF. As DNA, the CDR3 is TGTGCCGTGTGCCTACGGAATTCACCCCTCCACTTT.

This clone has more than one count but fewer than ten. J is TRBJ2-7 and V is TRBV4-1, with 7 bases that match TRBD1. This CDR3 has 14 amino acids. The J segment lost 1 base and the V segment lost 3 bases, leaving 3 bases of the junction unmatched. CDR1 is MGHRA and CDR2 is YSYEKL in the germline V gene. The CDR3 sequence is CASSQGTASYEQYF. The CDR3 DNA reads TGCGCCAGCAGCCAGGGGACAGCTTCCTACGAGCAGTACTTC.

The V call is TRBV4-2, the J call TRBJ2-7, with D unclear. This CDR3 spans 15 amino acids. Germline V gene data show CDR1 as LGHNA and CDR2 as YNFKEQ. Trimming took off 0 bases at V and 2 bases at J, with 11 bases between the two ends. The CDR3 spells CASSQDPQLTYEQYF. CDR3 DNA: TGTGCCAGCAGCCAAGATCCACAGCTAACCTACGAGCAGTACTTC.

This chain joins TRBV7-9 and TRBJ2-2; no definite D call. V shed 5 bases and J shed 4 bases, with 8 bases lying between them. Looked up from germline, CDR1 is SEHNR and CDR2 is FQNEAQ (reference sequence). CDR3 length: 13 residues. CDR3 DNA: TGTGCCAGCAGCCAAAGGAGCACCGGGGAGCTGTTTTTT. This gives the protein CASSQRSTGELFF. Combining the CDR3 with reference TRBV7-9 and TRBJ2-2 gives the whole variable domain DTGVSQNPRHKITKRGQNVTFRCDPISEHNRLYWYRQTLGQGPEFLTYFQNEAQLEKSRLLSDRFSAERPKGSFSTLEIQRTEQGDSAMYLCASSQRSTGELFFGEGSRLTVL.

The chain is built from TRBV5-1 and TRBJ2-5; D perhaps matches TRBD1 (6 bases). CDR3 size: 15 residues. Trimming stripped 6 bases from V and 3 bases from J, with 18 bases between. Germline V gives CDR1 SGHRS, CDR2 YFSETQ. Written as DNA, the CDR3 is TGCGCCAGCACCAGCTTAAGTCCAGGGGAAGAGACCCAGTACTTC. Translating gives CASTSLSPGEETQYF.

This clone was seen once. The chain uses TRBV11-2 and TRBJ2-4; TRBD1 might be the D (6 bases). CDR3 size: 14 residues. V lost 0 bases to trimming and J lost 6 bases, with 9 bases between them. Looked up from germline, CDR1 is SGHAT and CDR2 is FQNNGV. CDR3 nucleotide sequence: TGTGCCAGCAGCTTAGAAGGGGGATTAAACATTCAGTACTTC. Protein product: CASSLEGGLNIQYF.

The J gene is TRBJ2-7, the V gene TRBV7-9; D possibly corresponds to TRBD2 (5 bases). Germline loops: CDR1 SEHNR, CDR2 FQNEAQ (reference sequence). The CDR3 has 12 residues. V dropped 7 bases and J dropped 3 bases, with 10 bases sitting between them. CDR3 amino acids: CASTLGGYEQYF. The CDR3 DNA is TGTGCCAGCACCCTTGGAGGCTACGAGCAGTACTTC.